Shown below are 23 T cell receptor beta chains from a single sample sequenced in a study of blood T cell repertoires in COVID-19. Sequencing used immunoSEQ multiplex PCR; TCRdb keeps in-frame clones, though not all of them. The sample contains roughly 36,000 clones, 80% to 90% of which appear only once. Material: peripheral blood. Receptors were obtained from a man aged 50 to 59 with active or convalescent COVID-19.

V usage is TRBV19 and J usage is TRBJ1-2; D unclear. V was pared by 9 bases and J by 5 bases, with 16 bases between. Looked up from germline, CDR1 is LNHDA and CDR2 is SQIVND (reference sequence). The CDR3 runs 13 residues. The CDR3 nucleotides are TGTGCCAGCGCCTACGACGAGGTATATGGCTACACCTTC. Translation gives CASAYDEVYGYTF.

This clone was recorded once. V and J are TRBV5-4 and TRBJ2-3, with D possibly being TRBD1 (5 bases). This CDR3 comprises 16 residues. The germline CDR1 and CDR2 sequences are SGHNT and YYREEE (reference sequence). V gave up 4 bases and J gave up 0 bases, with 15 bases separating them. In nucleotides, the CDR3 is TGTGCCAGCAGCGCTGGACACTCCACTAGCACAGATACGCAGTATTTT. It is translated as CASSAGHSTSTDTQYF.

This chain joins TRBV6-5 and TRBJ1-4; D remains unclear. Germline V lookup: CDR1 MNHEY, CDR2 SVGAGI. V was pared by 0 bases and J by 2 bases, with 10 bases between. This CDR3 region has 16 residues. CDR3 DNA: TGTGCCAGCAGTTACTCTCGGCGGCAGACTAATGAAAAACTGTTTTTT. Translation: CASSYSRRQTNEKLFF.

The chain joins TRBV28 to TRBJ1-5; D unclear. Per germline, CDR1 MDHEN and CDR2 SYDVKM. The ends were cut back, 6 bases at V and 4 bases at J, with 22 bases in the middle. This CDR3 is built from 17 residues. The CDR3 nucleotides read TGTGCCAGCAGCCGATCAGGACCACCCGGGGAGAATCAGCCCCAGCATTTT. Its translation is CASSRSGPPGENQPQHF.

This chain connects TRBV7-9 to TRBJ2-3, with D tentatively TRBD1 (6 bases). V was clipped by 5 bases and J by 2 bases, with 11 bases between them. Germline V gene lookup returns CDR1 SEHNR and CDR2 FQNEAQ (reference sequence). The CDR3 has 14 amino acids. CDR3 bases: TGTGCCAGCAGCCAGGGGACACACACAGATACGCAGTATTTT. Its translation is CASSQGTHTDTQYF.

DNA of the CDR3: TGTGCTAGTGCTCTGGGGCTAGCGGGAGCCTCAGATACGCAGTATTTT. This encodes CASALGLAGASDTQYF. The V gene is TRBV12-5, the J gene TRBJ2-3; 10 bases are shared with TRBD2. Unmatched junction bases numbered 11, after V lost 7 bases and J lost 4 bases. This CDR3 contains 16 residues. Looked up from germline, CDR1 is LGHNT and CDR2 is FRNRAP. Full variable domain (missing parts from reference TRBV12-5 and TRBJ2-3): DARVTQTPRHKVTEMGQEVTMRCQPILGHNTVFWYRQTMMQGLELLAYFRNRAPLDDSGMPKDRFSAEMPDATLATLKIQPSEPRDSAVYFCASALGLAGASDTQYFGPGTRLTVL.

This clone has a handful of counts. This sequence joins TRBV7-9 and TRBJ2-2; no firm D call. CDR3 length: 12 amino acids. The germline V gene encodes CDR1 SEHNR and CDR2 FQNEAQ (reference sequence). Trimming took 11 bases from V and 1 from J, leaving 8 bases between them. The CDR3 here is CARTQNTGELFF. DNA of the CDR3: TGTGCCCGCACACAGAACACCGGGGAGCTGTTTTTT.

CDR3 amino acids: CATSRDPPTEHNQPQHF. The CDR3 DNA reads as TGTGCCACCAGCAGAGACCCTCCGACAGAGCACAATCAGCCCCAGCATTTT. This sequence joins TRBV15 and TRBJ1-5; possibly TRBD1 for D (5 bases). The CDR3 is 17 amino acids. CDR1 is LNHNV and CDR2 is YYDKDF in the germline V gene (reference sequence). Trimming cost V 0 bases and J 3 bases, with 15 bases left between them.

Written as DNA, the CDR3 is TGCGCCAGCAGGCCAGTAGAGAAGGGGGAAGGCTACACCTTC. It is translated as CASRPVEKGEGYTF. V is TRBV5-1 and J is TRBJ1-2, with a weak D call TRBD1 (6 bases). Germline CDR1 and CDR2: SGHRS and YFSETQ. The CDR3 sequence is 14 residues long. Trimming removed 5 bases at V and 8 bases at J, with 19 bases between.

In DNA form, the CDR3 reads TGTGCCAGCGGGGGCGGGAGGGCCGCGGAGACCCAGTACTTC. It yields the protein CASGGGRAAETQYF. The chain is built from TRBV7-2 and TRBJ2-5; TRBD2 matches 9 bases. The CDR3 consists of 14 residues. Looked up from germline, CDR1 is SGHTA and CDR2 is FQGNSA. The junction had 9 bases not matched to a gene; V was cut back by 8 bases and J by 5 bases. The variable domain in full, with the rest retrieved from reference TRBV7-2 and TRBJ2-5, is GAGVSQSPSNKVTEKGKDVELRCDPISGHTALYWYRQSLGQGLEFLIYFQGNSAPDKSGLPSDRFSAERTGGSVSTLTIQRTQQEDSAVYLCASGGGRAAETQYFGPGTRLLVL.

This sequence joins TRBV28 and TRBJ1-2, with D hard to call. There are 14 residues in the CDR3. Germline assignment: CDR1 MDHEN and CDR2 SYDVKM. The germline V and J ends were trimmed by 3 bases and 6 bases, with 14 bases remaining between them. In nucleotides, the CDR3 is TGTGCCAGCAGTTTTGCGATTTACGCGGATGGCTACACCTTC. It encodes CASSFAIYADGYTF.

This clone was detected once. The chain employs TRBV18 and TRBJ1-1, with 9 bases that match TRBD1. CDR1 and CDR2 (germline): KGHSH, LQKENI. CDR3 length: 14 residues. Germline trimming cut 5 bases from V and 6 bases from J; bases unmatched to any gene: 7. This CDR3 is CASSVPGQGAEAFF. The CDR3 DNA follows: TGTGCCAGCTCAGTCCCGGGACAGGGCGCTGAAGCTTTCTTT.

The rearrangement joins TRBV9 to TRBJ1-2; 9 bases line up with TRBD1. The CDR3 consists of 12 residues. In germline, CDR1 is SGDLS, CDR2 YYNGEE. V was pared by 8 bases and J by 7 bases, with 6 bases of the junction left unmatched. CDR3: CASSQGARGYTF. The CDR3 region has the DNA TGTGCCAGTTCACAGGGGGCGCGTGGCTACACCTTC.

The CDR3 DNA reads as TGTGCCAGCAGTTTAGCCAGCGGGGGCACAGATACGCAGTATTTT. Protein sequence: CASSLASGGTDTQYF. The rearrangement joins TRBV28 to TRBJ2-3; TRBD2 matches 7 bases. From germline, CDR1 is MDHEN and CDR2 SYDVKM. The ends lost 2 bases at V and 1 base at J; junction bases unmatched: 3. The CDR3 covers 15 residues.

CDR3 in DNA: TGTGCCAGCAGCCGGGTCTTGAGCGGGGGCCGAAACACCGGGGAGCTGTTTTTT. This encodes CASSRVLSGGRNTGELFF. The V call is TRBV3-1 (or the pseudogene TRBV3-2), the J call TRBJ2-2; TRBD2 matches 8 bases. CDR1 and CDR2 from the germline V gene are LGHDT and YNNKEL (reference sequence). J gave up 2 bases and V 4 bases, and 12 bases lay outside the gene matches. The CDR3 contains 18 residues.

The rearrangement uses TRBV15 and TRBJ2-7, with 13 bases that match TRBD2. Germline V gene lookup returns CDR1 LNHNV and CDR2 YYDKDF (reference sequence). The CDR3 has 19 residues. The junction had 14 bases not matched to a gene; V was cut back by 1 base and J by 5 bases. The CDR3, as DNA: TGTGCCACCAGCAGAGGTGTCACTAGCGGGGGGGCCTATGGAGACGAGCAGTACGTC. Its protein product is CATSRGVTSGGAYGDEQYV.

The chain links TRBV7-2 to TRBJ2-1, with D possibly being TRBD2 (5 bases). Germline CDR1 and CDR2: SGHTA and FQGNSA. This CDR3 contains 13 residues. V was cut by 2 bases and J by 10 bases, with 12 bases left in between. The CDR3 protein is CASSLLRLAEQFF. The CDR3 nucleotides read TGTGCCAGCAGCTTACTCCGGTTAGCGGAGCAGTTCTTC.

This clone occurred once. The J gene is TRBJ1-1, the V gene TRBV7-9; 8 positions match TRBD1. CDR1 is SEHNR and CDR2 is FQNEAQ in the germline V gene (reference sequence). J gave up 3 bases and V 5 bases, and 2 bases lay outside the gene matches. The CDR3 is 13 residues long. The chain's CDR3 is CASSRDRYTEAFF. In nucleotides, the CDR3 is TGTGCCAGCAGCAGGGACAGGTACACTGAAGCTTTCTTT.

J is TRBJ2-5 and V is TRBV11-2; 14 bases match TRBD2. Per germline, CDR1 SGHAT and CDR2 FQNNGV. V trimming: 6 bases; J trimming: 0 bases; junction bases outside the gene matches: 12. This CDR3 comprises 19 residues. For the CDR3, the DNA is TGTGCCAGCAGGGAAGGACTAGCGGGGGGTGCCCTGTACCAAGAGACCCAGTACTTC. It encodes CASREGLAGGALYQETQYF.

The chain joins TRBV7-8 to TRBJ1-5, with 7 bases that match TRBD1. The CDR3 runs to 17 residues. Germline CDR1 reads SGHVS; CDR2 reads FQNEAQ. Trimming cost V 1 base and J 2 bases; bases outside gene matches: 8. The CDR3 nucleotides are TGTGCCAGCAGCTTAGGTCTAGGGGGCTCACGCAATCAGCCCCAGCATTTT. Translated: CASSLGLGGSRNQPQHF.

The chain has TRBV6-5 and TRBJ2-2; no definite D call. Germline V gene sequence: CDR1 MNHEY, CDR2 SVGAGI. V dropped 7 bases and J dropped 4 bases, with 7 bases sitting between them. The CDR3 loop spans 12 amino acids. CDR3 DNA sequence: TGTGCCAGCACTTTCCTCACCGGGGAGCTGTTTTTT. This translates into CASTFLTGELFF.

The chain has TRBV19 and TRBJ1-5, with D possibly TRBD1 on 5 matching bases. The CDR3 sequence is 13 residues long. The germline V gene encodes CDR1 LNHDA and CDR2 SQIVND (reference sequence). The V end was cut by 4 bases, the J end by 3 bases, with 7 bases between. CDR3 region: CASSTGYNQPQHF. CDR3 DNA: TGTGCCAGTAGTACAGGGTACAATCAGCCCCAGCATTTT.

CDR3 nucleotides: TGTGCCAGCAGTGCCAGCTACAATGAGCAGTTCTTC. This sequence encodes CASSASYNEQFF. The rearrangement links TRBV2 to TRBJ2-1, with D unclear. The CDR3 is made up of 12 amino acids. CDR1 is SNHLY, CDR2 FYNNEI, per germline. Trimming removed 4 bases from V and 3 bases from J, with 4 bases in between. The full variable domain, completed using reference TRBV2 and TRBJ2-1, is EPEVTQTPSHQVTQMGQEVILRCVPISNHLYFYWYRQILGQKVEFLVSFYNNEISEKSEIFDDQFSVERPDGSNFTLKIRSTKLEDSAMYFCASSASYNEQFFGPGTRLTVL.